This T cell receptor (beta chain) was sequenced for a study of T-cell memory formation after mild COVID-19. Study-level results: There were some responding clones in pre-infection memory, which suggested that cross-reactive memory had joined. Clones that shrank (day 15 to 85) were balanced CD4/CD8, whereas later expanders leaned CD4+.

Per the germline V gene, CDR1 is KGHSH and CDR2 is LQKENI. The CDR3 is made up of 16 amino acids. Trimming took 0 bases from V and 7 from J; bases not matched to a gene: 6. TCRalpha and TCRbeta libraries used 5'RACE with constant-segment primers and UMIs. Each CDR3 protein is one row after TCRdb ran MiXCR on the 5' RACE reads. This sample has some 130,000 distinct CDR3 sequences; more than 15% occur once, and the top ten carry over 4%. Points on this clonotype: What it binds is unknown.

Sequencing was performed on PBMCs or a T cell subset sorted from them (not recorded which). The source of this sequence is a man younger than 30 who had mild COVID-19 (a few samples of this study predate the infection). Cell type and time point are not known. The V call is TRBV18, the J call TRBJ2-1; TRBD2 aligns across 10 bases. Written as DNA, the CDR3 is TGTGCCAGCTCACCACCCGGCCAGCGGGGGGGGAATGAGCAGTTCTTC. Translated: CASSPPGQRGGNEQFF.